What follows are 14 T cell receptor beta chains derived from one specimen sequenced in a study of beta chain features in type 1 diabetes. Their target antigens are unknown. General study findings and limits: In every one of the four CD4+ subsets, TCRB CDR3s were moderately but significantly shorter in Type 1 diabetes patients.

The entirety of the isolated RNA underwent reverse transcription, so expressed TCRB transcripts were sequenced. TCRdb's table, derived via immunoSEQ multiplex PCR, lists solely in-frame clones and lacks some. The table shows about 700,000 clones, with 13% occurring only once. Sequencing was carried out using naive CD4+ T cells from blood. Receptor source: a man aged 18 to 29 with type 1 diabetes.

This clone was counted only a few times. The chain recombines TRBV30 with TRBJ2-5; 7 bases agree with TRBD2. The V gene end was trimmed by 0 bases and the J gene end by 5 bases; junction bases not matched to a gene: 6. Per the germline V gene, CDR1 is GTSNPN and CDR2 is SVGIG (reference sequence). This CDR3 is 14 amino acids long. The CDR3 spells CAWSVWGTTETQYF. As DNA, the CDR3 is TGTGCCTGGAGTGTATGGGGGACTACCGAGACCCAGTACTTC.

This clone was counted only a few times. V gene TRBV7-8 combines with J gene TRBJ1-5; TRBD1 might be the D (5 bases). The CDR3 contains 15 residues. Trimming pared 1 base from V and 1 base from J, leaving 8 bases between. The V gene's germline CDR1 is SGHVS and CDR2 FQNEAQ. CDR3 in DNA: TGTGCCAGCAGCTTAGTGGCAGGGAGCAATCAGCCCCAGCATTTT. Translation gives CASSLVAGSNQPQHF.

This clone has a handful of counts. The gene calls are TRBV6-6 and TRBJ2-5; 8 bases are a match to TRBD1. The V and J ends lost 2 bases and 5 bases, in that order; junction bases with no gene match: 4. The CDR3 runs 14 residues. The germline V gene has CDR1 MNHNY and CDR2 SVGAGI (reference sequence). For the CDR3, the DNA is TGTGCCAGCAGTTACCGACAGGGGAGTGAGACCCAGTACTTC. Protein product: CASSYRQGSETQYF.

In its sample, this clone was seen a few times. V gene TRBV21-1 combines with J gene TRBJ2-7; TRBD1, the D gene given by the table, was not confirmed from the DNA. TRBV21-1 is given as a pseudogene. There are 13 residues in the CDR3. For the CDR3, the DNA is TGTGCCAGCCCACCGTATGACAGGTCCGAGCAGTACTTC. This encodes CASPPYDRSEQYF.

The V call is TRBV13, the J call TRBJ1-4; 7 nucleotides agree with TRBD1. This CDR3 has 14 residues. After removal of 5 bases from V and 3 bases from J, the junction contained 3 bases not matched to a gene. CDR1 is PRHDT and CDR2 is FYEKMQ in the germline V gene (reference sequence). CDR3 sequence (DNA): TGTGCCAGCAGCCGGGGACAGTCTAATGAAAAACTGTTTTTT. Protein product: CASSRGQSNEKLFF.

Regarding this clone: A much more abundant neighbour one base away suggests this may be a read error. Within the sample, other DNA sequences also encode this same CDR3. The J gene is TRBJ2-5, the V gene TRBV6-6; D gene unclear. The V gene's germline CDR1 is MNHNY and CDR2 SVGAGI (reference sequence). V lost 6 bases and J 2 bases, leaving 4 bases between the germline ends. The CDR3 covers 11 residues. Here the CDR3 reads CASSQQETQYF. CDR3 DNA: TGTGCCAGCAGCCAACAAGAGACCCAGTACTTC.

Only a few counts were recorded for this clone. The chain employs TRBV28 and TRBJ2-3; D is unclear. Trimming took 2 bases from V and 1 from J, leaving 7 bases between them. The CDR3 spans 14 residues. In germline, CDR1 is MDHEN, CDR2 SYDVKM. CDR3 residues: CASSLGDRTDTQYF. CDR3 DNA: TGTGCCAGCAGTTTAGGGGATCGCACAGATACGCAGTATTTT.

V usage is TRBV2 and J usage is TRBJ1-2; D is unresolved. From germline, CDR1 is SNHLY and CDR2 FYNNEI. The CDR3 extends over 14 amino acids. V was pared by 4 bases and J by 8 bases, with 17 bases between. CDR3 nucleotide sequence: TGTGCCAGCAGTGTGGCCTCAAGTGAAGTGGGCTACACCTTC. Its translation: CASSVASSEVGYTF.

CDR3 loop: CASSPREGDGTDTQYF. The DNA of the CDR3 is TGTGCCAGCAGCCCGCGGGAGGGGGACGGCACAGATACGCAGTATTTT. The chain uses TRBV5-6 and TRBJ2-3, with 9 bases lining up with TRBD2. Germline CDR1 is SGHDT and CDR2 is YYEEEE. The CDR3 contains 16 residues. Germline trimming cut 4 bases from V and 1 base from J; bases unmatched to any gene: 7. Combining the CDR3 with reference TRBV5-6 and TRBJ2-3 gives the whole variable domain DAGVTQSPTHLIKTRGQQVTLRCSPKSGHDTVSWYQQALGQGPQFIFQYYEEEERQRGNFPDRFSGHQFPNYSSELNVNALLLGDSALYLCASSPREGDGTDTQYFGPGTRLTVL.

The chain joins TRBV7-9 to TRBJ2-5; weak D call: TRBD2 (5 bases). The assigned J gene may be wrong: the sequence end matches TRBJ2-7 better. This CDR3 contains 14 residues. The germline V gene has CDR1 SEHNR and CDR2 FQNEAQ (reference sequence). This chain's CDR3 is CASSLASAGYEQYF. The CDR3 DNA follows: TGTGCCAGCAGCTTAGCCTCCGCGGGCTACGAGCAGTACTTC.

The V and J genes are TRBV4-2 and TRBJ1-4, with D possibly TRBD1 on 5 matching bases. Germline values: CDR1 LGHNA, CDR2 YNFKEQ. V lost 0 bases, J lost 6 bases, and 11 bases lay in between. The CDR3 has 15 amino acids. CDR3 protein: CASSQEGREDEKLFF. DNA for the CDR3: TGTGCCAGCAGCCAAGAAGGCAGGGAGGATGAAAAACTGTTTTTT.

As concerns this clone: Other DNA sequences from this sample encode an identical CDR3 as well. This chain joins TRBV30 and TRBJ2-5, with 11 nucleotides matching TRBD2. Trimming at V came to 5 bases and at J to 5 bases, leaving 1 base not matched to a gene. Looked up from germline, CDR1 is GTSNPN and CDR2 is SVGIG (reference sequence). The CDR3 spans 12 residues. CDR3 nucleotides: TGTGCCTGGTCTAGCGGGGGGGAGACCCAGTACTTC. Encoded protein: CAWSSGGETQYF.

The chain employs TRBV19 and TRBJ2-6; D gene uncertain. CDR1 LNHDA and CDR2 SQIVND come from the germline V gene (reference sequence). V lost 3 bases and J lost 1, with 10 bases in between. The CDR3 has 16 amino acids. The CDR3 DNA is TGTGCCAGTAGTATCACGTTGGGTTCTGGGGCCAACGTCCTGACTTTC. Translated: CASSITLGSGANVLTF.

This clone was picked up a small number of times. The chain carries TRBV25-1 and TRBJ2-3; TRBD2 matches 11 bases. Germline trimming cut 2 bases from V and 3 bases from J; bases unmatched to any gene: 10. Germline CDR1 is MGHDK and CDR2 is SYGVNS. The CDR3 has 18 amino acids. The DNA of the CDR3 is TGTGCCAGCAGTGAAGTTGTAACGAGACTAGCGGGGACAGATACGCAGTATTTT. Translation gives CASSEVVTRLAGTDTQYF.